The sequence of this T cell receptor beta chain was determined in a study of blood T cell repertoires in COVID-19. Across the study: Acute and convalescent COVID-19 samples came from the United States, Italy and Spain. T cells, B-cell-depleted T cells, or PBMCs provided the cDNA or gDNA that served as material.

CDR1 MDHEN and CDR2 SYDVKM come from the germline V gene. This CDR3 is 14 amino acids long. Losses at the gene ends were 5 bases for V and 4 bases for J; bases not matched to a gene: 6. In the original processing: By means of reference gene primer amplification, nucleated cell counts were estimated. Assay used: immunoSEQ multiplex PCR; TCRdb lists only in-frame clones, some missing. V, J and clone size were drawn from that table, and D and trimming were deduced from the DNA. The profile shows about 220,000 clones, approximately 81% of them singletons. The source is a man between 50 and 59 years old who had recovered from COVID-19. Sequencing was performed on peripheral blood. This chain uses TRBV28 with TRBJ2-5; 8 bases are shared with TRBD2. The CDR3 DNA follows: TGTGCCAGCAGTGATAGCGGGATGGGAGAGACCCAGTACTTC. Protein sequence: CASSDSGMGETQYF.